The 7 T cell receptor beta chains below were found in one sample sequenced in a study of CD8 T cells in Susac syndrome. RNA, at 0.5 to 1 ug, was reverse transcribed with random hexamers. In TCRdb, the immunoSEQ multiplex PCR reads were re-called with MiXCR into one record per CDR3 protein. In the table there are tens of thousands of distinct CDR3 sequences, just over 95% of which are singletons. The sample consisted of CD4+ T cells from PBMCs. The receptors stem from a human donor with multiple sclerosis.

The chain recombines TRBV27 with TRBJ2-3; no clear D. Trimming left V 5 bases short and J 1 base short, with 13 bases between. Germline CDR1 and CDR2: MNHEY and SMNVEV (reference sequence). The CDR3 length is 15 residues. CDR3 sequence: CASSLLWGRTDTQYF. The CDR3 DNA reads TGTGCCAGCAGTCTCCTTTGGGGTCGCACAGATACGCAGTATTTT.

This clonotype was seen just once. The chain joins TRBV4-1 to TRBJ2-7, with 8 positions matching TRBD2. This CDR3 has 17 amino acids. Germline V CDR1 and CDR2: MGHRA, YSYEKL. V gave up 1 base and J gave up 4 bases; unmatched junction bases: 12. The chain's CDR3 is CASSQVAAGGSGYEQYF. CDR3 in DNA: TGCGCCAGCAGCCAAGTCGCTGCGGGGGGTTCGGGGTACGAGCAGTACTTC.

The CDR3 protein is CASSPGLAGLIYNEQFF. The DNA of the CDR3 is TGTGCCAGCAGTCCGGGACTAGCGGGTTTAATCTACAATGAGCAGTTCTTC. This rearrangement joins TRBV12-3 or TRBV12-4 to TRBJ2-1; 12 bases agree with TRBD2. With 5 bases clipped from V and 3 bases from J, the junction kept 8 bases outside the gene matches. The CDR3 contains 17 residues.

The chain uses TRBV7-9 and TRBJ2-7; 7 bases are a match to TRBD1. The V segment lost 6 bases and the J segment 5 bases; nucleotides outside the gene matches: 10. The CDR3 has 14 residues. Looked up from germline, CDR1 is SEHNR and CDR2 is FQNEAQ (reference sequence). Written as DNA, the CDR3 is TGTGCCAGCAGGCGGACAGGCTTCACCGACGAGCAGTACTTC. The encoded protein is CASRRTGFTDEQYF.

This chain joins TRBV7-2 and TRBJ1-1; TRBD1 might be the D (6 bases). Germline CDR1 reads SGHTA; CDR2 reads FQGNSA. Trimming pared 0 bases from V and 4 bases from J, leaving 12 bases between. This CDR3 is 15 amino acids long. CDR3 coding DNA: TGTGCCAGCAGCTTAGCCCGGGGGCCCCTCACTGAAGCTTTCTTT. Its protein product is CASSLARGPLTEAFF.

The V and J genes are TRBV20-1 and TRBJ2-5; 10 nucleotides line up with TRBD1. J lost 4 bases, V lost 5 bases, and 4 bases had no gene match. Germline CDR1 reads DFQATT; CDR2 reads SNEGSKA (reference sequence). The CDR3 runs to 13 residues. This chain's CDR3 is CSAEDRGGETQYF. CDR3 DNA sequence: TGCAGTGCTGAGGACAGGGGGGGAGAGACCCAGTACTTC.

In DNA, the CDR3 is TGTGCCAGCAGTCGGACTAGCGGATTGGGGAATGAGCAGTTCTTC. Its protein is CASSRTSGLGNEQFF. The chain couples TRBV12-3 or TRBV12-4 to TRBJ2-1; 10 bases fit TRBD2. J was trimmed by 7 bases and V by 5 bases; bases with no gene match: 8. This CDR3 spans 15 amino acids.